The rows below give T cell receptor beta chains drawn from one sample of a study of blood T cell repertoires in COVID-19. The repertoire was sequenced with immunoSEQ multiplex PCR; TCRdb's copy has only in-frame clones and lacks some. The sample lists some 110,000 clones; approximately 81% were seen once. Specimen: peripheral blood. Receptors originate from a man aged 80 or over with acute or convalescent COVID-19. CDR3s include the opening cysteine and the closing phenylalanine or tryptophan. The D gene is left open where the match is weak. Not all rows give a size; the values are once, few, many and, for expanded clones, a class.

J gene	D gene	V gene	clone size	CDR3 DNA	CDR3 protein
TRBJ2-3	TRBD2	TRBV7-9	-	TGTGCCAGCAGCCACGGGACTATAAGCACAGATACGCAGTATTTT	CASSHGTISTDTQYF
TRBJ2-7	-	TRBV6-5	-	TGTGCCAGCAGACTTAAGCCGGGGTCATCCTACGAGCAGTACTTC	CASRLKPGSSYEQYF
TRBJ2-4	TRBD1	TRBV15	-	TGTGCCACCAGCAGAGATCTGAAAGCCGGGACAGGGGGGAACATTCAGTACTTC	CATSRDLKAGTGGNIQYF
TRBJ1-5	TRBD1	TRBV30	-	TGTGCCTGGGGGGACAGGGGCCCCAATCAGCCCCAGCATTTT	CAWGDRGPNQPQHF
TRBJ1-3	TRBD1	TRBV29-1	-	TGCAGCGTTGAAGCAGGGGGCCGCGGGAACACCATATATTTT	CSVEAGGRGNTIYF
TRBJ2-1	TRBD2	TRBV28	-	TGTGCCAGCAGTCTGGGAGGGGTCGGATACAATGAGCAGTTCTTC	CASSLGGVGYNEQFF
TRBJ2-7	-	TRBV28	-	TGTGCCAGCCGTCTAGGATCCTACGAGCAGTACTTC	CASRLGSYEQYF
TRBJ1-4	TRBD1	TRBV5-1	-	TGCGCCAGCAGTTTCGGACAGGGTGGAGAAAAACTGTTTTTT	CASSFGQGGEKLFF
TRBJ1-4	-	TRBV7-9	-	TGTGCCAGCAGCCTCCAGTCCGAAAAACTGTTTTTT	CASSLQSEKLFF
TRBJ2-2	TRBD1	TRBV11-3	-	TGTGCCAGCAGCTTATCCCAGGGGGCCGGGGAGCTGTTTTTT	CASSLSQGAGELFF
TRBJ2-7	TRBD2	TRBV28	-	TGTGCCAGCAGTTACGGACTAGCAGGCGAGCAGTACTTC	CASSYGLAGEQYF
TRBJ2-3	TRBD2	TRBV5-4	-	TGTGCCAGCAGCTTGCGCGGGAGAATGGGAGATACGCAGTATTTT	CASSLRGRMGDTQYF
TRBJ1-4	-	TRBV27	-	TGTGCCAGCGGCCCAACTAATGAAAAACTGTTTTTT	CASGPTNEKLFF
TRBJ2-1	TRBD2	TRBV4-1	-	TGCGCCAGCAGCCAAGACCAGCTAGCGGGCCGTCGGGGGAATGAGCAGTTCTTC	CASSQDQLAGRRGNEQFF
TRBJ1-1	-	TRBV3-1/TRBV3-2	once	TGTGCCAGCAGCCTCCAGACAGTTGACACTGAAGCTTTCTTT	CASSLQTVDTEAFF
TRBJ2-1	TRBD1	TRBV7-9	-	TGTGCCAGCAATTCGGGACAGACCTACAATGAGCAGTTCTTC	CASNSGQTYNEQFF
TRBJ2-3	TRBD1	TRBV7-3	-	TGTGCCAGCAGCTTAATAGGACAGGGGTCAGATACGCAGTATTTT	CASSLIGQGSDTQYF
TRBJ1-2	-	TRBV6-5	few	TGTGCCAGCAGTTACTCGAACAGGAACTATGGCTACACCTTC	CASSYSNRNYGYTF
TRBJ2-5	-	TRBV19	-	TGTGCCAGTAGCCACCGGACATCCAGTGCAGAGACCCAGTACTTC	CASSHRTSSAETQYF
TRBJ2-1	TRBD1	TRBV15	-	TGTGCCACCAGCAATTTGGGACAGGGATACAATGAGCAGTTCTTC	CATSNLGQGYNEQFF
TRBJ2-3	TRBD2	TRBV9	-	TGTGCCAGCAGCGTTAGCGGGACTAGCACAGATACGCAGTATTTT	CASSVSGTSTDTQYF
TRBJ1-3	TRBD1	TRBV27	-	TGTGCCAGCAGCCCTGGGACAGGGGAATTCTCTGGAAACACCATATATTTT	CASSPGTGEFSGNTIYF
TRBJ2-7	TRBD2	TRBV6-5	-	TGTGCCAGCAGTTACACCTCTAGCGGGAGCATTATCGAGCAGTACTTC	CASSYTSSGSIIEQYF
TRBJ2-1	-	TRBV7-3	-	TGTGCCAGCAGCTTGACTACAGATGAGCAGTTCTTC	CASSLTTDEQFF
TRBJ1-1	-	TRBV5-6	-	TGTGCCAGCAGTCGAACCGGGGGGGTCGGAGAAGCTTTCTTT	CASSRTGGVGEAFF
TRBJ2-1	-	TRBV5-1	-	TGCGCCAGCAGCTTCGAAGGACTCGCTTACAATGAGCAGTTCTTC	CASSFEGLAYNEQFF
TRBJ2-2	-	TRBV19	many	TGTGCCAGTAGTATGGGCGTGGGACAAAGGGTAGGCGGGGAGCTGTTTTTT	CASSMGVGQRVGGELFF
TRBJ1-2	-	TRBV2	-	TGTGCCAGCACAACCGGTATGGGCGCTCTTTCGATCGCTGGCTACACCTTC	CASTTGMGALSIAGYTF
TRBJ2-3	-	TRBV5-1	-	TGCGCCAGCAGCTTGATACCAGTCGCAGATACGCAGTATTTT	CASSLIPVADTQYF
TRBJ1-2	-	TRBV6-1	-	TGTGCCAGCAGTGAGGCAGCGACGGAGGGCTACACCTTC	CASSEAATEGYTF
TRBJ1-5	TRBD1	TRBV28	-	TGTGCCAGCAGCCGTCCGGACAGGGCCAATCAGCCCCAGCATTTT	CASSRPDRANQPQHF
TRBJ2-2	-	TRBV7-9	-	TGTGCCAGCAGCCCAAACGGGTTCCGGGAGCTGTTTTTT	CASSPNGFRELFF
TRBJ1-6	-	TRBV27	-	TGTGCCAGCAGCAATACCCATCAGGGAAGGCGGAATTCACCCCTCCACTTT	CASSNTHQGRRNSPLHF
TRBJ1-6	-	TRBV29-1	few	TGCAGCGTTCGGACAAGTTATAATTCACCCCTCCACTTT	CSVRTSYNSPLHF
TRBJ2-7	-	TRBV18	few	TGTGCCAGCTCACCGAAGTTGCAGGGCTCGACCTACGAGCAGTACTTC	CASSPKLQGSTYEQYF
TRBJ2-2	-	TRBV7-2	once	TGTGCCAGCAGCTTACGGGCCGGGGAGCTGTTTTTT	CASSLRAGELFF
TRBJ2-1	TRBD2	TRBV29-1	few	TGCAGCGGGGCCCATCCCTACAGCGGGACGTTCTTC	CSGAHPYSGTFF
TRBJ1-4	-	TRBV28	-	TGTGCCAGCCTAAGAGGAGGGGCAACTAATGAAAAACTGTTTTTT	CASLRGGATNEKLFF
TRBJ1-2	-	TRBV5-1	-	TGCGCCAGCAGCTTCGGAGGAATCGGTAACTATGGCTACACCTTC	CASSFGGIGNYGYTF
TRBJ2-1	TRBD2	TRBV5-1	-	TGCGCCAGCAGCTTGGCCGGCCGAGGACTAGCGGGCCAGAGCTCCTACAATGAGCAGTTCTTC	CASSLAGRGLAGQSSYNEQFF
TRBJ2-3	TRBD2	TRBV3-1/TRBV3-2	once	TGTGCCAGCAGCCAAGACAGGACTAGCGGCTTCACAGATACGCAGTATTTT	CASSQDRTSGFTDTQYF
TRBJ2-7	-	TRBV9	-	TGTGCCAGCAGCCCCGGGTCTTACGAGCAGTACTTC	CASSPGSYEQYF
TRBJ1-2	-	TRBV2	-	TGTGCCAGCAGAGTTACCGCGGTGAACTATGGCTACACCTTC	CASRVTAVNYGYTF
TRBJ2-1	TRBD2	TRBV10-3	-	TGTGCCATCAGTGAGTCAGGAGCGGGAGTAGGCAATGAGCAGTTCTTC	CAISESGAGVGNEQFF
TRBJ1-2	TRBD1	TRBV27	-	TGTGCCAGCAGTTTTAGACAGGGAGGCTATGGCTACACCTTC	CASSFRQGGYGYTF
TRBJ1-2	TRBD1	TRBV4-2	few	TGTGCCAGCAGCCAAGATCGGAGGGACAGGGACTATGGCTACACCTTC	CASSQDRRDRDYGYTF
TRBJ1-1	-	TRBV28	few	TGTGCCAGCAGTTTAAGTCCAGGGAACACTGAAGCTTTCTTT	CASSLSPGNTEAFF
TRBJ1-2	-	TRBV25-1	once	TGTGCCAGCAGTGAATATGGGACATCCCAGGGCTACACCTTC	CASSEYGTSQGYTF
TRBJ1-1	-	TRBV2	-	TGTGCCAGCAGTGAAGGTGGCAGGGGCACTGAAGCTTTCTTT	CASSEGGRGTEAFF
TRBJ2-5	TRBD1	TRBV7-9	-	TGTGCCAGCAACCAATACAGGGGCGAGACCCAGTACTTC	CASNQYRGETQYF
TRBJ2-2	-	TRBV7-2	-	TGTGCCAGCAGCTTAGAGGGGCAGGGCTACACCGGGGAGCTGTTTTTT	CASSLEGQGYTGELFF
TRBJ2-1	TRBD2	TRBV6-5	-	TGTGCCGCATCTCTAGCGGGCACCTACAATGAGCAGTTCTTC	CAASLAGTYNEQFF
TRBJ1-2	TRBD1	TRBV18	-	TGTGCCAGCTCACCACGAGGGCAGGGGGCCGGCTACACCTTC	CASSPRGQGAGYTF
TRBJ1-6	TRBD1	TRBV6-6	-	TGTGCCAGCAGGGGAAAGGACAGGGAAAGTTCACCCCTCCACTTT	CASRGKDRESSPLHF
TRBJ2-7	TRBD1	TRBV29-1	-	TGCAGCGTTGAAAGGGACAGGGGCTACGAGCAGTACTTC	CSVERDRGYEQYF
TRBJ2-3	TRBD1	TRBV11-3	once	TGTGCCAGCAGCCCCCGGGACAGAGATACGCAGTATTTT	CASSPRDRDTQYF
TRBJ2-1	TRBD2	TRBV5-1	-	TGCGCCAGCAGCTTGCCTAGCGGACCACCTACTTACAATGAGCAGTTCTTC	CASSLPSGPPTYNEQFF
TRBJ2-7	TRBD2	TRBV29-1	-	TGCAGCGTTGCCCCCGGGGGGGACCCCGACTACGAGCAGTACTTC	CSVAPGGDPDYEQYF
TRBJ2-3	-	TRBV11-2	-	TGTGCCAGCAGCCGGGGACTTCTCACAGATACGCAGTATTTT	CASSRGLLTDTQYF
TRBJ1-5	TRBD1	TRBV5-1	few	TGCGCCAGCAGCTTGGGAGGGGGCGATCAGCCCCAGCATTTT	CASSLGGGDQPQHF